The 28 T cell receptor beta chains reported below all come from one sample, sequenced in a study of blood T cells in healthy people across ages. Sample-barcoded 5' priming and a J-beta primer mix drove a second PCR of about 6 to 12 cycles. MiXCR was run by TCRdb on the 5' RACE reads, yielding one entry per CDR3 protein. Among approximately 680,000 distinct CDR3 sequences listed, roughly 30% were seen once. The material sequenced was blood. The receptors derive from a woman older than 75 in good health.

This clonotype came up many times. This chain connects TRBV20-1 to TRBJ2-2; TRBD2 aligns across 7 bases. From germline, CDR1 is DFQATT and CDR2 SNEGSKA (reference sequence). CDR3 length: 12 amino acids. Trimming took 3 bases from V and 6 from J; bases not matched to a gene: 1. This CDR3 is CSARGGPGELFF. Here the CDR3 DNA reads TGCAGTGCTAGGGGAGGGCCCGGGGAGCTGTTTTTT.

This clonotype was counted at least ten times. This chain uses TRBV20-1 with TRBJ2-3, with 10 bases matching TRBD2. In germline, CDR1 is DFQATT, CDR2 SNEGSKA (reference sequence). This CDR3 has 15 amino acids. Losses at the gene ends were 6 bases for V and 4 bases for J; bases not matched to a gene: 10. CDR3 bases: TGCAGTGCCCATACCCAGCGGGGGGGGGCAGATACGCAGTATTTT. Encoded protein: CSAHTQRGGADTQYF.

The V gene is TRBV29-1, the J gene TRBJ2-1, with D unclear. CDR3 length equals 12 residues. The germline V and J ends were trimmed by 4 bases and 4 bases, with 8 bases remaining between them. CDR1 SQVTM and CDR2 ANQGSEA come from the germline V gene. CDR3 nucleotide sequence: TGCAGCGTTGTTCCAGAATACAATGAGCAGTTCTTC. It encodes CSVVPEYNEQFF.

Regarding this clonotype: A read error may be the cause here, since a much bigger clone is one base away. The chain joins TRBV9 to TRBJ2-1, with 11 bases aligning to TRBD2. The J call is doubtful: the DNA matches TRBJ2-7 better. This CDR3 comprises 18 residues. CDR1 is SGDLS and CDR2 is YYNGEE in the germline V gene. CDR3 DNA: TGTGCCAGCAGCTTTTCTCTAGCGGGGGGACCCTCCTACAATGAGCAGTACTTC. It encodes CASSFSLAGGPSYNEQYF.

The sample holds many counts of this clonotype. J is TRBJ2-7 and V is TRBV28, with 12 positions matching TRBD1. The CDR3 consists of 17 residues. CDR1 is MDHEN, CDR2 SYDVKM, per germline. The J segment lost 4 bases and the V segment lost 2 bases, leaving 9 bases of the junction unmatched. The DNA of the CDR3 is TGTGCCAGCAGTTTAAGATTCCGGGACAGGGGGCCTTACGAGCAGTACTTC. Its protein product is CASSLRFRDRGPYEQYF.

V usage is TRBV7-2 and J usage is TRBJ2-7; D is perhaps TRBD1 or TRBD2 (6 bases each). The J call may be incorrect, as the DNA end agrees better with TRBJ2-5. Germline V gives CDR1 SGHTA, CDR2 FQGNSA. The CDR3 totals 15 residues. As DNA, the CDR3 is TGTGCCAGCAGCTTAGTTCCTTTAGGGGGGGAGACCCAGTACTTC. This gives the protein CASSLVPLGGETQYF.

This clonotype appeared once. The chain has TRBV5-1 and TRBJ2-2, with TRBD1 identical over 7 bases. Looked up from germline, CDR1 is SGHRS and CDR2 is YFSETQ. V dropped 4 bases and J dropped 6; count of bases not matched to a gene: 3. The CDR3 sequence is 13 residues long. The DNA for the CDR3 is TGCGCCAGCAGCCGCGACAGGGCCGGGGAGCTGTTTTTT. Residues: CASSRDRAGELFF.

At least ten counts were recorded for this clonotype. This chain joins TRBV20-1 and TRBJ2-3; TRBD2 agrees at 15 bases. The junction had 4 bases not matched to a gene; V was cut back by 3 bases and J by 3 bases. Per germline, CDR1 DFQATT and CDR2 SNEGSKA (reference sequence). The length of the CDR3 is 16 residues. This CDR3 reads CSASGGTSGRTDTQYF. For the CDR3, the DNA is TGCAGTGCTAGTGGCGGGACTAGCGGGAGGACAGATACGCAGTATTTT.

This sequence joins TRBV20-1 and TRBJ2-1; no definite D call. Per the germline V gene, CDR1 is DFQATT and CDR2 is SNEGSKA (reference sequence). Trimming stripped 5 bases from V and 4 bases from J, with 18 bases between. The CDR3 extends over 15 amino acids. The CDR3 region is CSALEWRGLYNEQFF. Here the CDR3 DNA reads TGCAGTGCTCTAGAGTGGCGCGGCCTATACAATGAGCAGTTCTTC.

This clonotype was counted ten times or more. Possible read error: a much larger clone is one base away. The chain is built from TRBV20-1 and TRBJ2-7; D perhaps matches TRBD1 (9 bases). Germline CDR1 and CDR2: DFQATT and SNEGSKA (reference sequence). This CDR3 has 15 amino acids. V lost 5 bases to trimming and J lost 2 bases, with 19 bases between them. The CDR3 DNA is TGCAGTGCTGGACGGGGGGGGGACAGGGCCTACGAGCAGTACTTC. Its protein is CSAGRGGDRAYEQYF.

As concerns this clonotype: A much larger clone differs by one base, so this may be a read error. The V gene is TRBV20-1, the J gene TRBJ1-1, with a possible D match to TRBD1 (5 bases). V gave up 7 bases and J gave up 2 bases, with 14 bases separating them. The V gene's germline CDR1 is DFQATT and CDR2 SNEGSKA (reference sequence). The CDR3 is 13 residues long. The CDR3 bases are TGCAGTGTTCTCGACAGACCTAACACTGAAGCTTTCTTT. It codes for CSVLDRPNTEAFF.

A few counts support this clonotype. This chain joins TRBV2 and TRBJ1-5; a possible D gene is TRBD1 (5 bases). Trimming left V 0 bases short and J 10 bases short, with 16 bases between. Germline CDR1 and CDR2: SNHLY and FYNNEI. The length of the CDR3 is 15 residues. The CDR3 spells CASSEALGDYRPQHF. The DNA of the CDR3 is TGTGCCAGCAGTGAAGCCTTAGGGGATTATCGCCCCCAGCATTTT.

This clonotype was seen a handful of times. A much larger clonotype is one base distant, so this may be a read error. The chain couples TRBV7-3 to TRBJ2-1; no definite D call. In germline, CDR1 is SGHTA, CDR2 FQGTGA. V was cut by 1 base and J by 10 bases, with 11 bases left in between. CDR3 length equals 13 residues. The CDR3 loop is CASSLKPNYEQFF. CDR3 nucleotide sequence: TGTGCCAGCAGCTTAAAGCCCAACTACGAGCAGTTCTTC.

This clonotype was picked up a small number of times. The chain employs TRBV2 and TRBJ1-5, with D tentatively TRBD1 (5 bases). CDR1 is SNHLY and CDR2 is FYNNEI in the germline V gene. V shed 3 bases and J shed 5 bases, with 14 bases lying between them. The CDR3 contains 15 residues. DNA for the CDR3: TGTGCCAGCAGTGATGACAGTGCGGTGGATCAGCCCCAGCATTTT. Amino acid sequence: CASSDDSAVDQPQHF.

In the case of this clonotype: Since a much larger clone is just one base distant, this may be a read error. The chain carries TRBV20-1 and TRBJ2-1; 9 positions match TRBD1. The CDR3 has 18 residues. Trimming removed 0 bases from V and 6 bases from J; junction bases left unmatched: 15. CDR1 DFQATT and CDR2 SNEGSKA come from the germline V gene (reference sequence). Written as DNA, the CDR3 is TGCAGTGCTAGAGATTGGGCCCCCGGGACAGGGTTCCTCAATGAGCAGTTCTTC. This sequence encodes CSARDWAPGTGFLNEQFF.

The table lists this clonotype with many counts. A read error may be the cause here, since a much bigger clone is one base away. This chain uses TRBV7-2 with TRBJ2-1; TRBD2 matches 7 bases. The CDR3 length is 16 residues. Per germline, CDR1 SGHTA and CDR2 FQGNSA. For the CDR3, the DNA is TGTGCCTGCAGCTTCATGGGCGGGGGATCCTACAATGAGCAGTTCTTC. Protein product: CACSFMGGGSYNEQFF. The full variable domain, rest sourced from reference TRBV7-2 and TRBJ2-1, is GAGVSQSPSNKVTEKGKDVELRCDPISGHTALYWYRQSLGQGLEFLIYFQGNSAPDKSGLPSDRFSAERTGGSVSTLTIQRTQQEDSAVYLCACSFMGGGSYNEQFFGPGTRLTVL.

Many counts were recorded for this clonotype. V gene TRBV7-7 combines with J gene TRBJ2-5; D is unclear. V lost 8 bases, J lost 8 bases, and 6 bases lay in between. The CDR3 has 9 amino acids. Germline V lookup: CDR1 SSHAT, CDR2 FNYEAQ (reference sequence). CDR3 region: CASPDTQYF. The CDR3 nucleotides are TGTGCCAGCCCGGATACCCAGTACTTC.

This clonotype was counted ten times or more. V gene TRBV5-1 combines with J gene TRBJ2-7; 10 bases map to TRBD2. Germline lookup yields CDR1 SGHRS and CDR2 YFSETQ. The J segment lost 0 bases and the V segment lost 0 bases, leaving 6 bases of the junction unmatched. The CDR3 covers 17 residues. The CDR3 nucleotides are TGCGCCAGCAGCTTGGATCTAGCGGGGGCCCACTCCTACGAGCAGTACTTC. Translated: CASSLDLAGAHSYEQYF.

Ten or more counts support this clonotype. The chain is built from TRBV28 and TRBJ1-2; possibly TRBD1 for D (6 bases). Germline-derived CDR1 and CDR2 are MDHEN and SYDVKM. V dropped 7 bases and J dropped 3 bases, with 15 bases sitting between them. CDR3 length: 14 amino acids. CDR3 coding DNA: TGTGCCAGCACCTCTGGGGGGCGAGACTATGGCTACACCTTC. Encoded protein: CASTSGGRDYGYTF.

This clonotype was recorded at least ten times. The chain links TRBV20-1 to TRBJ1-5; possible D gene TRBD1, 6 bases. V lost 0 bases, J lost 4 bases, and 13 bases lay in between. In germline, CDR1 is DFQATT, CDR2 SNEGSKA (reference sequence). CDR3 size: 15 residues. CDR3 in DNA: TGCAGTGCTAGAGATCCGGGGGCGCAGAATCAGCCCCAGCATTTT. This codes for CSARDPGAQNQPQHF.

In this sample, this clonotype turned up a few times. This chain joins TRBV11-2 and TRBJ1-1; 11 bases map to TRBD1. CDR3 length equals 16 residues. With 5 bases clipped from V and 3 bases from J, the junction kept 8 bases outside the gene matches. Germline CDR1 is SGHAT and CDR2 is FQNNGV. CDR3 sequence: CASSKGQGVSDTEAFF. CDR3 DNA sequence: TGTGCCAGCAGCAAGGGACAGGGGGTTTCGGACACTGAAGCTTTCTTT.

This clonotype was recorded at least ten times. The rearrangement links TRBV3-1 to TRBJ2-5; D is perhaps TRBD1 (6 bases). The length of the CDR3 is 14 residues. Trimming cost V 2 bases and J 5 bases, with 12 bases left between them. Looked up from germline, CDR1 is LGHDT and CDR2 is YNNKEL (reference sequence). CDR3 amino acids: CASSQMGAGETQYF. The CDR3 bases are TGTGCCAGCAGCCAAATGGGGGCAGGGGAGACCCAGTACTTC.

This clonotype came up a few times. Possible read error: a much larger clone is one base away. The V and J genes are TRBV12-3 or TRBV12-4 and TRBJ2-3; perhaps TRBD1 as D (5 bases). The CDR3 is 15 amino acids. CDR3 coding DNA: TGTGCCAGCAGTTTCGACAGATCAGCCACAGATGCGCAGTATTTT. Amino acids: CASSFDRSATDAQYF.

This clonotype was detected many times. In DNA, the CDR3 is TGTGCCAGCAGTTACTCCTCCGGGCCGAACACTGAAGCTTTCTTT. Translation: CASSYSSGPNTEAFF. The rearrangement uses TRBV6-6 and TRBJ1-1, with unresolved D. Germline V gives CDR1 MNHNY, CDR2 SVGAGI (reference sequence). The CDR3 is made up of 15 amino acids. V lost 0 bases and J 1 base, leaving 9 bases between the germline ends.

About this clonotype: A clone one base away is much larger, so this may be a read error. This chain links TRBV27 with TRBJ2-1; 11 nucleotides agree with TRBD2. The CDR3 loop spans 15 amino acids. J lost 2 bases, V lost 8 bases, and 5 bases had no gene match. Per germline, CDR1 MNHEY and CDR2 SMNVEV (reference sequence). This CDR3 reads CASGRLAGTYNEQFF. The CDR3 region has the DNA TGTGCCAGCGGGCGACTAGCGGGGACCTACAATGAGCAGTTCTTC.

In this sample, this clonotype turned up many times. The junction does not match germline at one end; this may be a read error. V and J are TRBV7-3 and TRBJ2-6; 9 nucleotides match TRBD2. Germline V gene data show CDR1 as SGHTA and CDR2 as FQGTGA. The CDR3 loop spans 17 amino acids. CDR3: CASSLTGTSPGANVRTF. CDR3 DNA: TGTGCCAGCAGCTTAACCGGGACTAGCCCTGGGGCCAACGTCCGGACTTTC. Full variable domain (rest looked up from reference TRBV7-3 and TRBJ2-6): GAGVSQTPSNKVTEKGKYVELRCDPISGHTALYWYRQSLGQGPEFLIYFQGTGAADDSGLPNDRFFAVRPEGSVSTLKIQRTERGDSAVYLCASSLTGTSPGANVRTFGAGSRLTVL.

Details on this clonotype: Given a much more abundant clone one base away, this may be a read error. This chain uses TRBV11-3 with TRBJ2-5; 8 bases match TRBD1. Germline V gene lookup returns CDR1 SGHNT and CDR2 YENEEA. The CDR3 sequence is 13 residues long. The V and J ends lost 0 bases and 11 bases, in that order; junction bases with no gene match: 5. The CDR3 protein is CASSLDTTGEQYF. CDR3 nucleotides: TGTGCCAGCAGCTTAGACACGACAGGGGAGCAGTACTTC.

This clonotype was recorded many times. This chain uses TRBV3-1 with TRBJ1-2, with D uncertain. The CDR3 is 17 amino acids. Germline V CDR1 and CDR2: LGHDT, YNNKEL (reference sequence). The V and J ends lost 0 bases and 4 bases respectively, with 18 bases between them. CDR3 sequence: CASSQDSSPGWAYGYTF. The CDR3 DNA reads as TGTGCCAGCAGCCAAGATTCCTCGCCGGGGTGGGCCTATGGCTACACCTTC.